The present T cell receptor beta chain was sequenced within a study of CD8+ T cells in alopecia areata. Study-wide points: Among patients, TCR sharing was less clear than in mice, a difference possibly due in part to HLA diversity in the patient population.

On this clone: Antigen specificity is unknown.

Germline V lookup: CDR1 SGHRS, CDR2 YFSETQ. Deletions cut 0 bases from V and 1 base from J, with 13 bases between. This CDR3 has 16 residues. cDNA reverse transcribed from extracted RNA served as the sequencing template. The table came from immunoSEQ multiplex PCR; TCRdb's copy has only in-frame clones and leaves some out. The sample has 120,000 or so clones, about 57% seen once. The sample in question was CD4+ T cells sorted from blood, obtained at week 0. The sequence came from a human donor with alopecia areata. V is TRBV5-1 and J is TRBJ1-1, with D tentatively TRBD1 (5 bases). CDR3 bases: TGCGCCAGCAGCTTGGCTCCGACAGTGCGGAACACTGAAGCTTTCTTT. This codes for CASSLAPTVRNTEAFF.